What follows are 24 T cell receptor beta chains derived from one specimen sequenced in a study of control samples from healthy donors and cancer patients. Sequenced by immunoSEQ multiplex PCR; TCRdb stores in-frame clones only, minus some. In the table there are approximately 100,000 clones, about 86% of which are singletons. The sample taken for sequencing was blood. The source of these receptors is a man aged 25 to 40 in good health.

The rearrangement uses TRBV5-1 and TRBJ1-4; D unclear. Trimming pared 0 bases from V and 8 bases from J, leaving 11 bases between. CDR1 is SGHRS, CDR2 YFSETQ, per germline. CDR3 length: 14 residues. The CDR3, as DNA: TGCGCCAGCAGCTTGGGTCTGGATGGGGAAAAACTGTTTTTT. Its translation is CASSLGLDGEKLFF.

Here the CDR3 reads CASSWGRTEYEQYF. As DNA, the CDR3 is TGTGCCAGCAGCTGGGGACGGACAGAGTACGAGCAGTACTTC. This sequence joins TRBV5-6 and TRBJ2-7, with a tentative D call TRBD1 (6 bases). Trimming removed 3 bases from V and 4 bases from J, with 14 bases in between. Germline-derived CDR1 and CDR2 are SGHDT and YYEEEE. The CDR3 totals 14 residues.

This rearrangement joins TRBV5-1 to TRBJ1-3, with 9 bases lining up with TRBD1. Germline values: CDR1 SGHRS, CDR2 YFSETQ. The length of the CDR3 is 17 residues. J was trimmed by 4 bases and V by 4 bases; bases with no gene match: 12. The CDR3 nucleotides read TGCGCCAGCAGCACCAATACAGGGGGCGGATTAGGAAACACCATATATTTT. Translated, it gives CASSTNTGGGLGNTIYF.

This clone was observed a few times. The chain links TRBV5-4 to TRBJ2-7; possibly TRBD1 for D (5 bases). Looked up from germline, CDR1 is SGHNT and CDR2 is YYREEE (reference sequence). Trimming removed 0 bases at V and 6 bases at J, with 13 bases between. The CDR3 sequence is 14 residues long. DNA for the CDR3: TGTGCCAGCAGCTTGGGAGCAGGTACAGGCGAGCAGTACTTC. Protein product: CASSLGAGTGEQYF.

This clone has more than one count but fewer than ten. The chain recombines TRBV4-2 with TRBJ1-3, with D maybe TRBD1 (5 bases). V gave up 1 base and J gave up 0 bases, with 16 bases separating them. Germline loops: CDR1 LGHNA, CDR2 YNFKEQ. CDR3 length: 18 residues. CDR3 DNA sequence: TGTGCCAGCAGCCAAGTTCTTTCCCCGGACAACTCTGGAAACACCATATATTTT. Protein product: CASSQVLSPDNSGNTIYF.

The genes are TRBV5-5 and TRBJ2-1, with TRBD1 identical over 12 bases. J gave up 7 bases and V 4 bases, and 21 bases lay outside the gene matches. Germline CDR1 SGHKS, CDR2 YYEKEE (reference sequence). This CDR3 contains 20 residues. CDR3 loop: CASSPINLRPGQGANNEQFF. CDR3 DNA sequence: TGTGCCAGCAGCCCGATAAATCTTAGACCGGGACAGGGGGCCAATAATGAGCAGTTCTTC.

This clone has only a few counts. The chain recombines TRBV19 with TRBJ2-2; 8 nucleotides align to TRBD1. The CDR3 totals 15 residues. Germline trimming cut 7 bases from V and 2 bases from J; bases unmatched to any gene: 6. The germline V gene encodes CDR1 LNHDA and CDR2 SQIVND (reference sequence). DNA of the CDR3: TGTGCCAGTACCCCGGACAGGGCCAACACCGGGGAGCTGTTTTTT. This translates into CASTPDRANTGELFF.

The rearrangement links TRBV6-5 to TRBJ2-7, with 12 bases aligning to TRBD2. Germline V gives CDR1 MNHEY, CDR2 SVGAGI. CDR3 length: 13 amino acids. The V segment lost 6 bases and the J segment 4 bases; nucleotides outside the gene matches: 1. CDR3 sequence (DNA): TGTGCCAGCAGGACTAGCGGGAGTTACGAGCAGTACTTC. As protein: CASRTSGSYEQYF.

The table lists this clone with a count of one. The chain employs TRBV2 and TRBJ2-2; 7 bases are shared with TRBD1. This CDR3 has 14 amino acids. The V gene's germline CDR1 is SNHLY and CDR2 FYNNEI. The ends lost 4 bases at V and 3 bases at J; junction bases unmatched: 2. CDR3 sequence (DNA): TGTGCCAGCAGTGGACAGGGTTACACCGGGGAGCTGTTTTTT. Encoded protein: CASSGQGYTGELFF.

The CDR3 reads CASSLDAGPGNTIYF. CDR3 bases: TGTGCCAGCAGCTTGGATGCAGGGCCAGGAAACACCATATATTTT. The chain couples TRBV5-4 to TRBJ1-3, with a possible D match to TRBD1 (5 bases). Trimming pared 0 bases from V and 4 bases from J, leaving 11 bases between. Germline V lookup: CDR1 SGHNT, CDR2 YYREEE (reference sequence). The CDR3 consists of 15 residues.

The chain combines TRBV14 with TRBJ2-1; D call uncertain. V was shortened by 2 bases and J by 6 bases, with 17 bases between the two germline ends. This CDR3 has 16 amino acids. Per the germline V gene, CDR1 is SGHDN and CDR2 is FVKESK. The CDR3 DNA is TGTGCCAGCAGCCAAAGTAGTTTCCGAGTAGTCAATGAGCAGTTCTTC. Translated: CASSQSSFRVVNEQFF. The full variable domain, in which reference TRBV14 and TRBJ2-1 provide the parts outside the CDR3, is EAGVTQFPSHSVIEKGQTVTLRCDPISGHDNLYWYRRVMGKEIKFLLHFVKESKQDESGMPNNRFLAERTGGTYSTLKVQPAELEDSGVYFCASSQSSFRVVNEQFFGPGTRLTVL.

This rearrangement joins TRBV5-1 to TRBJ1-3; TRBD1 is a possible D gene (5 bases). Trimming cost V 0 bases and J 0 bases, with 7 bases left between them. In germline, CDR1 is SGHRS, CDR2 YFSETQ. CDR3 length: 15 residues. For the CDR3, the DNA is TGCGCCAGCAGCTTGGGGGGGAACTCTGGAAACACCATATATTTT. This encodes CASSLGGNSGNTIYF.

The chain combines TRBV5-1 with TRBJ1-4; TRBD1 might be the D (6 bases). Germline V CDR1 and CDR2: SGHRS, YFSETQ. Trimming removed 8 bases at V and 4 bases at J, with 12 bases between. The CDR3 is 13 residues long. This CDR3 is CASHQGNNEKLFF. CDR3 DNA: TGCGCCAGTCATCAGGGGAATAATGAAAAACTGTTTTTT.

V is TRBV7-3 and J is TRBJ2-2, with 11 bases fitting TRBD2. Unmatched junction bases numbered 3, after V lost 1 base and J lost 5 bases. The CDR3 runs to 16 residues. CDR1 and CDR2 from the germline V gene are SGHTA and FQGTGA. The DNA of the CDR3 is TGTGCCAGCAGCTTAAGCACTAGCGGGAGTACCGGGGAGCTGTTTTTT. Amino acids: CASSLSTSGSTGELFF.

A single count supports this clone. The chain carries TRBV7-9 and TRBJ1-1, with TRBD1 as a possible D gene (5 bases). The germline V and J ends were trimmed by 0 bases and 10 bases, with 15 bases remaining between them. In germline, CDR1 is SEHNR, CDR2 FQNEAQ (reference sequence). This CDR3 spans 14 amino acids. In DNA form, the CDR3 reads TGTGCCAGCAGCTTAGCCGAAGGGCAGGGTGGAGCTTTCTTT. Amino acids: CASSLAEGQGGAFF.

The chain employs TRBV7-2 and TRBJ2-7, with D maybe TRBD1 (6 bases). Looked up from germline, CDR1 is SGHTA and CDR2 is FQGNSA. CDR3 length: 15 residues. The V and J ends lost 5 bases and 5 bases respectively, with 19 bases between them. The CDR3 sequence: CASSQGPPRNHEQYF. The CDR3 nucleotides read TGTGCCAGCAGCCAGGGGCCTCCGAGGAACCACGAGCAGTACTTC.

This sequence joins TRBV12-3 or TRBV12-4 and TRBJ1-1; D is undetermined. The germline V and J ends were trimmed by 6 bases and 3 bases, with 11 bases remaining between them. The CDR3 is 13 amino acids. The CDR3: CASRSEGYTEAFF. CDR3 DNA sequence: TGTGCCAGCAGAAGTGAGGGTTACACTGAAGCTTTCTTT.

The V gene is TRBV27, the J gene TRBJ2-7; D is undetermined. The germline V and J ends were trimmed by 3 bases and 9 bases, with 12 bases remaining between them. CDR3 length: 12 residues. Germline values: CDR1 MNHEY, CDR2 SMNVEV (reference sequence). CDR3 loop: CASSFPGSGQYF. CDR3 sequence (DNA): TGTGCCAGCAGTTTCCCGGGTTCGGGGCAGTACTTC.

This chain connects TRBV28 to TRBJ2-1; D may be TRBD1 (5 bases). V was shortened by 5 bases and J by 4 bases, with 12 bases between the two germline ends. Germline lookup yields CDR1 MDHEN and CDR2 SYDVKM. This CDR3 has 14 amino acids. Written as DNA, the CDR3 is TGTGCCAGCAGTCCTCCACAGGATTACAATGAGCAGTTCTTC. This codes for CASSPPQDYNEQFF.

The chain is built from TRBV18 and TRBJ1-3, with D perhaps matching TRBD1 (5 bases). The CDR3 runs 17 residues. The V gene lost 3 bases and the J gene lost 2 bases, with 17 bases spanning the gap. The V gene's germline CDR1 is KGHSH and CDR2 LQKENI. CDR3 residues: CASSPVAGGDPGNTIYF. In nucleotides, the CDR3 is TGTGCCAGCTCACCGGTGGCAGGAGGGGACCCTGGAAACACCATATATTTT.

The V and J genes are TRBV7-8 and TRBJ2-3; TRBD2 agrees at 7 bases. The CDR3 extends over 16 amino acids. Germline loops: CDR1 SGHVS, CDR2 FQNEAQ. Trimming at V came to 5 bases and at J to 0 bases, leaving 8 bases not matched to a gene. The CDR3: CASSPSPSGSTDTQYF. The DNA of the CDR3 is TGTGCCAGCAGCCCTTCCCCTAGCGGTAGCACAGATACGCAGTATTTT.

This clone has only one observation. This chain connects TRBV9 to TRBJ2-2; tentative D call: TRBD2 (6 bases). The CDR3 totals 19 residues. The ends were cut back, 0 bases at V and 5 bases at J, with 23 bases in the middle. Germline values: CDR1 SGDLS, CDR2 YYNGEE. In DNA form, the CDR3 reads TGTGCCAGCAGCGTAGTGGGGGGAGGCGGCAGGGTGGATACCGGGGAGCTGTTTTTT. The encoded protein is CASSVVGGGGRVDTGELFF. Supplemented by reference TRBV9 and TRBJ2-2, the full variable domain reads DSGVTQTPKHLITATGQRVTLRCSPRSGDLSVYWYQQSLDQGLQFLIQYYNGEERAKGNILERFSAQQFPDLHSELNLSSLELGDSALYFCASSVVGGGGRVDTGELFFGEGSRLTVL.

The chain joins TRBV5-1 to TRBJ2-4; possible D gene TRBD2, 5 bases. Trimming removed 9 bases from V and 4 bases from J, with 20 bases in between. CDR3 length: 15 amino acids. Per germline, CDR1 SGHRS and CDR2 YFSETQ. The CDR3 DNA sequence: TGCGCCAACGACTATAACGTGGCCCTAAAAAACATTCAGTACTTC. Residues: CANDYNVALKNIQYF.

This clone was seen once. The sample contains more than one DNA sequence encoding this CDR3. The chain combines TRBV7-9 with TRBJ2-2; a possible D gene is TRBD1 (6 bases). There are 14 residues in the CDR3. V lost 4 bases to trimming and J lost 1 base, with 7 bases between them. Germline V gene lookup returns CDR1 SEHNR and CDR2 FQNEAQ (reference sequence). The CDR3 sequence is CASSSDRNTGELFF. The CDR3 coding sequence is TGTGCCAGCAGCTCGGACAGGAACACCGGGGAGCTGTTTTTT.